The present TCR beta chain was sequenced within a study of T-cell memory formation after mild COVID-19. General study points: Pre-infection memory already had some responding clones, implying cross-reactive memory joined. CD4+ bias marked clones expanding day 15 to 37, unlike balanced contracting clones.

The CDR3 extends over 17 amino acids. CDR1 is SGDLS, CDR2 YYNGEE, per germline. V gave up 0 bases and J gave up 1 base; unmatched junction bases: 9. Each CDR3 protein is one row after TCRdb ran MiXCR on the 5' RACE reads. This sample yields more than 75,000 distinct CDR3 sequences, of which roughly 23% are seen a single time; roughly two fifths belongs to the top ten. The sample holds a few counts of this clonotype. Its specificity is not known. Input material: PBMCs or a T cell subset sorted from them (not recorded which). The chain has TRBV9 and TRBJ1-2; 7 nucleotides agree with TRBD1. The sequence derives from a man aged 18-30 years who had mild COVID-19 (a few samples of this study predate the infection). Cell type and time point are not known. The CDR3 is CASSVENRGADNYGYTF. For the CDR3, the DNA is TGTGCCAGCAGCGTAGAAAACAGGGGTGCCGATAACTATGGCTACACCTTC.